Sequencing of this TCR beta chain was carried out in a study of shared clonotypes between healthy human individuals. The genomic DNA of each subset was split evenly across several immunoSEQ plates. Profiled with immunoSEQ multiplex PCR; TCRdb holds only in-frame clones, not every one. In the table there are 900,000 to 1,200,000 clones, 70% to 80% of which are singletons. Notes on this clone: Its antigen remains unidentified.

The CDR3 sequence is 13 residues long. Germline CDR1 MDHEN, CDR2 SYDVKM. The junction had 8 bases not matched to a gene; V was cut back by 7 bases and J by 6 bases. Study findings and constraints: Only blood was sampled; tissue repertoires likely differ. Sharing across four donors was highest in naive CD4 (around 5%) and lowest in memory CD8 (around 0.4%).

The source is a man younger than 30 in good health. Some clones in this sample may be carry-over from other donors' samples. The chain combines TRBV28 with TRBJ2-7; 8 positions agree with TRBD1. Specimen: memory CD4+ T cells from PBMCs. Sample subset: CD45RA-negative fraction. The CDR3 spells CASTRTGRFEQYF. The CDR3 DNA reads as TGTGCCAGCACGCGGACAGGGCGTTTCGAGCAGTACTTC.